These 26 T cell receptor beta chains were all obtained from the same sample, sequenced in a study of T cells in Graves' hyperthyroidism and ophthalmopathy. RNA transcripts gave rise to amplified TCR beta CDR3 regions. HTBI primers were the set used in a first-round RT-PCR of the TCR CDR3. TCRdb reanalysed the multiplex PCR reads using MiXCR and keeps one entry per CDR3 protein. The data hold roughly 500,000 distinct CDR3 sequences, with under 60% observed a single time. Material: peripheral blood or thyroid tissue (not recorded which). These receptors all come from an adult woman with Graves' disease, either hyperthyroidism or ophthalmopathy (not recorded which).

V usage is TRBV10-3 and J usage is TRBJ2-7; the D is unclear. The V gene's germline CDR1 is ENHRY and CDR2 SYGVKD. This CDR3 has 14 residues. V shed 2 bases and J shed 3 bases, with 11 bases lying between them. CDR3 nucleotides: TGTGCCATCAGTGAGACCGGGTTTGGCTACGAGCAGTACTTC. Translated, it gives CAISETGFGYEQYF.

CDR3: CASIDRGLRPQHF. The CDR3 nucleotides read TGTGCCAGCATTGACAGGGGGCTTCGGCCCCAGCATTTT. The J gene is TRBJ1-5, the V gene TRBV2; TRBD1 agrees at 10 bases. The junction had 6 bases not matched to a gene; V was cut back by 7 bases and J by 9 bases. The CDR3 spans 13 residues. Looked up from germline, CDR1 is SNHLY and CDR2 is FYNNEI.

As concerns this clonotype: An end of the junction does not agree with germline; a read error may underlie this. CDR3 protein: CSARDRRSAGGNVLTF. In nucleotides, the CDR3 is TGCAGTGCTAGAGATCGTCGGTCTGCGGGGGGCAACGTCCTGACTTTC. The V gene is TRBV20-1, the J gene TRBJ2-6, with 8 bases matching TRBD2. The CDR3 loop spans 16 amino acids. CDR1 and CDR2 (germline): DFQATT, SNEGSKA (reference sequence).

At least ten counts were recorded for this clonotype. The chain employs TRBV10-3 and TRBJ1-1; D not certain. Germline CDR1 and CDR2: ENHRY and SYGVKD. Between the trimmed V and J ends, which lost 4 bases and 0 bases, there was a span of 9 bases. This CDR3 comprises 14 residues. CDR3 loop: CAISGGFMNTEAFF. The CDR3 region has the DNA TGTGCCATCAGTGGAGGTTTCATGAACACTGAAGCTTTCTTT.

Many counts were recorded for this clonotype. The J gene is TRBJ2-2, the V gene TRBV7-9; 8 bases fit TRBD1. Germline lookup yields CDR1 SEHNR and CDR2 FQNEAQ (reference sequence). The CDR3 sequence is 14 residues long. V was pared by 7 bases and J by 6 bases, with 7 bases of the junction left unmatched. CDR3 in amino acids: CASTGGGGAGELFF. CDR3 nucleotides: TGTGCCAGCACAGGGGGCGGTGGAGCCGGGGAGCTGTTTTTT.

This clonotype was counted many times. CDR3 nucleotide sequence: TGTGCCAGCAGTTACGACCTTCCCGGGACAATCCCGGGCGAGCAGTACTTC. Translating gives CASSYDLPGTIPGEQYF. The chain links TRBV6-5 to TRBJ2-7; the D gene is possibly TRBD1 (6 bases). CDR3 length: 17 amino acids. Trimming removed 2 bases from V and 6 bases from J, with 23 bases in between. Germline CDR1 reads MNHEY; CDR2 reads SVGAGI.

For the CDR3, the DNA is TGTGCCAGCAGCTTGAGGACTGCTGCTAATGAAAAACTGTTTTTT. Its translation is CASSLRTAANEKLFF. The J gene is TRBJ1-4, the V gene TRBV7-6; no definite D call. The CDR3 loop spans 15 amino acids. Per the germline V gene, CDR1 is SGHVS and CDR2 is FNYEAQ. Deletions cut 3 bases from V and 3 bases from J, with 11 bases between.

As for this clonotype: Since a much larger clone is just one base distant, this may be a read error. J is TRBJ1-1 and V is TRBV28, with 9 bases identical to TRBD1. Germline values: CDR1 MDHEN, CDR2 SYDVKM. CDR3 length equals 14 residues. CDR3 region: CAITYRDRDTGAFF. CDR3 nucleotide sequence: TGTGCCATCACTTACCGGGACAGGGACACTGGAGCTTTCTTT.

V usage is TRBV24-1 and J usage is TRBJ2-5; TRBD2 agrees at 14 bases. CDR3 size: 19 residues. CDR1 KGHDR and CDR2 SFDVKD come from the germline V gene. With 4 bases clipped from V and 5 bases from J, the junction kept 14 bases outside the gene matches. This CDR3 reads CATSDPGTSGSPLGETQYF. CDR3 bases: TGTGCCACCAGTGACCCCGGGACTAGCGGGAGCCCGCTGGGCGAGACCCAGTACTTC.

This clonotype has at least ten counts. The chain uses TRBV5-1 and TRBJ2-2; TRBD1 aligns across 10 bases. Per germline, CDR1 SGHRS and CDR2 YFSETQ. This CDR3 comprises 13 residues. The V gene end was trimmed by 4 bases and the J gene end by 6 bases; junction bases not matched to a gene: 0. CDR3 sequence: CASSGQGAGELFF. The CDR3, as DNA: TGCGCCAGCAGCGGACAGGGGGCCGGGGAGCTGTTTTTT. Variable domain in full (rest from reference TRBV5-1 and TRBJ2-2): KAGVTQTPRYLIKTRGQQVTLSCSPISGHRSVSWYQQTPGQGLQFLFEYFSETQRNKGNFPGRFSGRQFSNSRSEMNVSTLELGDSALYLCASSGQGAGELFFGEGSRLTVL.

This clonotype was observed many times. The junction differs from germline at one of its ends, possibly a read error. The chain links TRBV5-1 to TRBJ1-5, with unresolved D. The CDR3 spans 15 residues. The germline gives CDR1 SGHRS, CDR2 YFSETQ. CDR3 loop: CASSLGRGSNQPQHF. DNA of the CDR3: TGTGCCAGCAGCTTAGGTCGCGGTAGCAATCAGCCCCAGCATTTT. The entire variable domain, with the rest obtained from reference TRBV5-1 and TRBJ1-5, is as follows: KAGVTQTPRYLIKTRGQQVTLSCSPISGHRSVSWYQQTPGQGLQFLFEYFSETQRNKGNFPGRFSGRQFSNSRSEMNVSTLELGDSALYLCASSLGRGSNQPQHFGDGTRLSIL.

This clonotype was recorded at least ten times. The chain carries TRBV6-1 and TRBJ2-5, with a weak D call TRBD2 (6 bases). This CDR3 comprises 15 residues. V was pared by 6 bases and J by 4 bases, with 18 bases between. The germline V gene encodes CDR1 MNHNS and CDR2 SASEGT. For the CDR3, the DNA is TGTGCCAGCAGCGCACTAGGAGGGGTAAGAGAGACCCAGTACTTC. Its translation: CASSALGGVRETQYF.

The rearrangement links TRBV7-9 to TRBJ2-7; 10 bases are shared with TRBD1. This CDR3 is 15 amino acids long. With 7 bases clipped from V and 5 bases from J, the junction kept 11 bases outside the gene matches. Looked up from germline, CDR1 is SEHNR and CDR2 is FQNEAQ (reference sequence). The DNA for the CDR3 is TGTGCCAGCACCGAATCCGGGACAGGGGTGGACGAGCAGTACTTC. Its translation: CASTESGTGVDEQYF.

V gene TRBV20-1 combines with J gene TRBJ2-1; TRBD2 matches 13 bases. Germline V lookup: CDR1 DFQATT, CDR2 SNEGSKA (reference sequence). The V segment lost 1 base and the J segment 6 bases; nucleotides outside the gene matches: 3. The CDR3 has 15 residues. The chain's CDR3 is CSARATSGRINEQFF. Here the CDR3 DNA reads TGCAGTGCTAGAGCGACTAGCGGGAGGATCAATGAGCAGTTCTTC.

In this sample, this clonotype turned up many times. This chain uses TRBV7-9 with TRBJ1-5; D remains unclear. The CDR3 length is 14 residues. In germline, CDR1 is SEHNR, CDR2 FQNEAQ (reference sequence). V was pared by 0 bases and J by 0 bases, with 3 bases between. The CDR3 DNA sequence: TGTGCCAGCAGCTTAGCGAATAGCAATCAGCCCCAGCATTTT. It codes for CASSLANSNQPQHF.

This clonotype was seen ten or more times. This chain joins TRBV7-9 and TRBJ1-1; no reliable D call. This CDR3 is 11 amino acids long. Germline V gives CDR1 SEHNR, CDR2 FQNEAQ (reference sequence). V lost 5 bases to trimming and J lost 8 bases, with 9 bases between them. In DNA, the CDR3 is TGTGCCAGCAGCCCCCCGACCGAAGCTTTCTTT. It specifies CASSPPTEAFF.

This clonotype was seen at least ten times. The chain employs TRBV5-1 and TRBJ1-6, with TRBD1 matching over 7 bases. This CDR3 contains 14 residues. The V gene's germline CDR1 is SGHRS and CDR2 YFSETQ. With 3 bases clipped from V and 8 bases from J, the junction kept 5 bases outside the gene matches. The DNA of the CDR3 is TGCGCCAGCAGCTCCGACAGGGAATATTCACCCCTCCACTTT. Its translation is CASSSDREYSPLHF. Full variable domain (remainder filled in from reference TRBV5-1 and TRBJ1-6): KAGVTQTPRYLIKTRGQQVTLSCSPISGHRSVSWYQQTPGQGLQFLFEYFSETQRNKGNFPGRFSGRQFSNSRSEMNVSTLELGDSALYLCASSSDREYSPLHFGNGTRLTVT.

This clonotype was counted ten times or more. This sequence joins TRBV7-9 and TRBJ2-7; no definite D call. From germline, CDR1 is SEHNR and CDR2 FQNEAQ (reference sequence). The CDR3 runs to 13 residues. V was shortened by 5 bases and J by 4 bases, with 12 bases between the two germline ends. The CDR3 is CASSPAGSYEQYF. CDR3 DNA sequence: TGTGCCAGCAGCCCAGCAGGCTCGTACGAGCAGTACTTC.

This rearrangement joins TRBV5-1 to TRBJ1-4; D gene ambiguous. With 0 bases removed from V and 6 bases from J, the gap between germline ends came to 15 bases. Germline V gene data show CDR1 as SGHRS and CDR2 as YFSETQ. This CDR3 comprises 16 residues. This chain's CDR3 is CASSLAGSQPDEKLFF. In DNA, the CDR3 is TGCGCCAGCAGCTTGGCGGGGTCACAACCAGATGAAAAACTGTTTTTT.

This clonotype was counted ten times or more. The chain is built from TRBV28 and TRBJ1-1; 9 bases are a match to TRBD1. V was clipped by 5 bases and J by 4 bases; unmatched bases: 11. The CDR3 contains 16 residues. Germline V gives CDR1 MDHEN, CDR2 SYDVKM. CDR3 nucleotides: TGTGCCAGCAGTCAAGTCCGGGACAGGGAGACCACTGAAGCTTTCTTT. Translated, it gives CASSQVRDRETTEAFF.

This clonotype appeared a single time. J is TRBJ1-6 and V is TRBV7-9; possibly TRBD1 for D (5 bases). Deletions cut 5 bases from V and 7 bases from J, with 12 bases between. The CDR3 is 14 amino acids. Germline loops: CDR1 SEHNR, CDR2 FQNEAQ (reference sequence). DNA of the CDR3: TGTGCCAGCAGCCCCGGGGCGAAAAATTCACCCCTCCACTTT. This sequence encodes CASSPGAKNSPLHF.

This clonotype showed up many times. This chain links TRBV12-3 or TRBV12-4 with TRBJ2-2; 7 bases match TRBD2. This CDR3 comprises 15 residues. With 6 bases clipped from V and 3 bases from J, the junction kept 7 bases outside the gene matches. CDR3 nucleotides: TGTGCCAGCAGCCAAGCGGGATCTTACACCGGGGAGCTGTTTTTT. Translating gives CASSQAGSYTGELFF.

To note about this clonotype: A much larger clone differs from this one at a single base, so this may be a read error. The V gene is TRBV5-1, the J gene TRBJ2-5; 10 bases line up with TRBD1. Germline-derived CDR1 and CDR2 are SGHRS and YFSETQ. The ends lost 4 bases at V and 6 bases at J; junction bases unmatched: 12. CDR3 length: 16 residues. Here the CDR3 reads CASSRDRGLGGKTQYF. The CDR3 DNA reads TGCGCCAGCAGCAGGGACAGGGGACTCGGAGGCAAGACCCAGTACTTC.

V usage is TRBV29-1 and J usage is TRBJ2-2; D unclear. CDR1 is SQVTM and CDR2 is ANQGSEA in the germline V gene. Trimming left V 7 bases short and J 2 bases short, with 11 bases between. The CDR3 consists of 13 residues. In DNA form, the CDR3 reads TGCAGCGCCGTCCGTCGCAACACCGGGGAGCTGTTTTTT. Encoded protein: CSAVRRNTGELFF.

The gene calls are TRBV20-1 and TRBJ2-7; no clear D gene. The ends were cut back, 1 base at V and 0 bases at J, with 7 bases in the middle. Germline CDR1 DFQATT, CDR2 SNEGSKA (reference sequence). The CDR3 runs 13 residues. CDR3 coding DNA: TGCAGTGCTAGAGGAGACCACTCCTACGAGCAGTACTTC. This gives the protein CSARGDHSYEQYF.

This clonotype was picked up a small number of times. In nucleotides, the CDR3 is TGTGCCATCAGTGAGTTCTCCTACGAGCAGTACTTC. This gives the protein CAISEFSYEQYF. This sequence joins TRBV10-3 and TRBJ2-7; no firm D call. V gave up 1 base and J gave up 0 bases, with 1 base separating them. Looked up from germline, CDR1 is ENHRY and CDR2 is SYGVKD. This CDR3 has 12 amino acids.